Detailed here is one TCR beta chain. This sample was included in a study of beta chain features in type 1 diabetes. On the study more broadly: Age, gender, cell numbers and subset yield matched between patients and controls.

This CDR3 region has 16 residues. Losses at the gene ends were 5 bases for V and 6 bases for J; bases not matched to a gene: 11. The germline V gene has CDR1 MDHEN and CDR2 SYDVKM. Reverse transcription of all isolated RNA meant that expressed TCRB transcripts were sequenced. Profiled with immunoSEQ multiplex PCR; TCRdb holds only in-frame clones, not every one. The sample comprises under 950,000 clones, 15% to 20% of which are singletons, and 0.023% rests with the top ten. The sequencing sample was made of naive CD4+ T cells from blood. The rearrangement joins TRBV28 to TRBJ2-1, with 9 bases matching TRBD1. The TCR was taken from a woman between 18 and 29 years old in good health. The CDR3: CASSPTGGTARNEQFF. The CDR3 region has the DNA TGTGCCAGCAGTCCCACAGGGGGCACAGCTCGCAATGAGCAGTTCTTC.